This record covers a single T cell receptor beta chain. Its matching antigen is unknown. Clones were sequenced by immunoSEQ multiplex PCR, and TCRdb holds only the in-frame ones, with some missing. The table has more than 2 million clones, approximately 94% seen once. Per the germline V gene, CDR1 is MNHEY and CDR2 is SVGAGI. CDR3 size: 16 residues. The V gene lost 0 bases and the J gene lost 6 bases, with 14 bases spanning the gap. The entry originates in a study of shared clonotypes between healthy human individuals. Overall study context: Used for every donor were three CD4 naive, three CD4 memory, two CD8 naive and one CD8 memory plate. Study-level points and caveats: It was expected that sequencing depth would affect clonotype sharing among donors. The low donor count limited represented genetic and exposure-history diversity. Among non-shared clonotypes, generation probabilities were lower than among those shared by all four donors.

The clonotype originates from a man younger than 35 in good health. The sample taken for sequencing was naive CD4+ T cells sorted from blood. Subset indicated: CD45RA+ positively selected. This chain joins TRBV6-5 and TRBJ2-2; D gene ambiguous. The CDR3 loop is CASSYSGNQRPGELFF. The DNA for the CDR3 is TGTGCCAGCAGTTACTCTGGAAACCAGAGGCCCGGGGAGCTGTTTTTT.